A selection of T cell receptor beta chains follows, all from one sample in a study of graft-versus-host responses after intestinal transplantation. Sequencing used immunoSEQ multiplex PCR; TCRdb keeps in-frame clones, though not all of them. Among more than 70,000 clones listed, about nine tenths were seen once. For these receptors, no antigen is known. The sample here was unstimulated CD8+ T cells sorted from spleen or lymph node cells, taken before transplant. These receptors were obtained from a human donor who was the organ donor for an intestinal transplant. Each CDR3 is given with its conserved first and last residue.

j_call	v_call	cdr3_aa
TRBJ2-7	TRBV28	CASSNVVTGGLYEQYF
TRBJ1-4	TRBV9	CASSPSWGANEKLFF
TRBJ1-3	TRBV14	CASSQGRQTSGNTIYF
TRBJ1-1	TRBV9	CASSIGTAEKLNTEAFF
TRBJ2-3	TRBV7-8	CASSFLADTQYF
TRBJ2-5	TRBV29-1	CSVGGRIETQYF
TRBJ2-7	TRBV27	CASSYGGSYEQYF
TRBJ2-2	TRBV28	CASSFPSGGEKNTGELFF
TRBJ2-7	TRBV7-9	CASSLAGGEQYF
TRBJ2-1	TRBV7-9	CASSSSESSYNEQFF